A selection of T cell receptor beta chains follows, all from one sample in a study of blood T cell repertoires in COVID-19. TCRdb's copy holds only in-frame clones and misses some; the assay was immunoSEQ multiplex PCR. The data hold some 160,000 clones, with 89% observed a single time. Sample: peripheral blood. Receptors originate from a man aged 55-75 years with acute or convalescent COVID-19. The CDR3 runs from the conserved cysteine through the conserved F or W. A D gene is named only where the DNA matches it firmly. Clone sizes are given selectively: once, few, many, or a class where the clone is expanded.

TGTGCCAGCAGCGTAGATGGAATCGGACAGCCCTCTTATGGCTACACCTTC | CASSVDGIGQPSYGYTF | NA | TRBJ1-2 | NA | TRBV9
TGTGCCAGCAGTGAAGGGACAGGCTCCTATAATTCACCCCTCCACTTT | CASSEGTGSYNSPLHF | once | TRBJ1-6 | TRBD1 | TRBV2
TGTGCCAGCAGCCAAAAAAGCGGGCAGCCCCAGCATTTT | CASSQKSGQPQHF | NA | TRBJ1-5 | NA | TRBV3-1/TRBV3-2
TGTGCCAGCAGCTTAGCCGGGACAGTGAACACTGAAGCTTTCTTT | CASSLAGTVNTEAFF | NA | TRBJ1-1 | TRBD1 | TRBV7-9
TGTGCCAGCAGCCCGATTAGCGGGGCGGGGGGTACGCAGTATTTT | CASSPISGAGGTQYF | once | TRBJ2-3 | TRBD2 | TRBV5-8
TGTGCCAGCAGCTCGACAGGGGGCTGGGAGACCCAGTACTTC | CASSSTGGWETQYF | NA | TRBJ2-5 | TRBD1 | TRBV7-9
TGCGCCAGCAGCGTAGGCGGGACAGGGAACAATGAGCAGTTCTTC | CASSVGGTGNNEQFF | NA | TRBJ2-1 | TRBD1 | TRBV5-1
TGCGCCAGCAGCTGGGGGAGGACAGGGGGCGTAGAAGTCTACGAGCAGTACTTC | CASSWGRTGGVEVYEQYF | NA | TRBJ2-7 | TRBD1 | TRBV5-1
TGTGCCAGCAGTCCTCCCCGGGGGGGAAACACCATATATTTT | CASSPPRGGNTIYF | NA | TRBJ1-3 | NA | TRBV2
TGCGCCAGCAGCTTGATCAAACAGGGGGATGAAGCTTTCTTT | CASSLIKQGDEAFF | NA | TRBJ1-1 | TRBD1 | TRBV5-1
TGTGCCAGCAGCTCGGTAGGCGGTGGCCCCACAGATACGCAGTATTTT | CASSSVGGGPTDTQYF | NA | TRBJ2-3 | NA | TRBV7-3
TGTGCCAGCTCACCAGAGACTGGCAGGGGAAACATTCAGTACTTC | CASSPETGRGNIQYF | NA | TRBJ2-4 | NA | TRBV18
TGTGCCAGCAGACCGACAGGGTTTGGCACTGAAGCTTTCTTT | CASRPTGFGTEAFF | NA | TRBJ1-1 | TRBD1 | TRBV6-5
TGCAGTGCTAGTAGGGGGAATCAGCCCCAGCATTTT | CSASRGNQPQHF | NA | TRBJ1-5 | NA | TRBV20-1
TGCAGCGTTTCAGGGTCCAATCAGCCCCAGCATTTT | CSVSGSNQPQHF | NA | TRBJ1-5 | NA | TRBV29-1
TGTGCCAGCAGCTTAAACGGGGGATCCGGCTACACCTTC | CASSLNGGSGYTF | NA | TRBJ1-2 | NA | TRBV7-3
TGTGCCAGCAGTAGACGACTAGCGGTAGCAGATACGCAGTATTTT | CASSRRLAVADTQYF | few | TRBJ2-3 | TRBD2 | TRBV3-1/TRBV3-2
TGTGCCAGCAGGGCAGGGTCCAGGGCCCTCGGCGGTGAGTATGGCTACACCTTC | CASRAGSRALGGEYGYTF | NA | TRBJ1-2 | NA | TRBV5-4
TGCGCCAGCAGCCAAGCCGGGGGGGGGAAGGTCGGTGGCTACACCTTC | CASSQAGGGKVGGYTF | NA | TRBJ1-2 | NA | TRBV4-1
TGTGCCAGCAGCTTGCAGGGAAACAATGAGCAGTTCTTC | CASSLQGNNEQFF | NA | TRBJ2-1 | NA | TRBV11-1
TGCGCCAGCAGCTTGGGGACAGTGAACTATGGCTACACCTTC | CASSLGTVNYGYTF | NA | TRBJ1-2 | NA | TRBV5-1
TGTGCCAGCAGTGACTCCAAGGGGCTCGAGCAGTACTTC | CASSDSKGLEQYF | NA | TRBJ2-7 | NA | TRBV6-2/TRBV6-3
TGTGCCAGCAGCCCGCCGGGACAGGGGAATCAGGGTCAGTACTTC | CASSPPGQGNQGQYF | NA | TRBJ2-7 | TRBD1 | TRBV5-4
TGTGCCAGCAGTTATGGGCTAGCGGATGCCGAGCAGTACTTC | CASSYGLADAEQYF | NA | TRBJ2-7 | TRBD2 | TRBV6-5
TGTGCCAGCCAGGACAGATACTATGGCTACACCTTC | CASQDRYYGYTF | NA | TRBJ1-2 | NA | TRBV6-5
TGTGCCAGCAGCTTAGTGGGGCAGGGGCGAGATACGCAGTATTTT | CASSLVGQGRDTQYF | NA | TRBJ2-3 | NA | TRBV11-1
TGTGCCTGGAGAGGGAGAACTGAAGCTTTCTTT | CAWRGRTEAFF | NA | TRBJ1-1 | NA | TRBV30